One T cell receptor beta chain is described in this entry. Its target is unknown. This sample is part of a study of vaccination and CD4 T cells after COVID-19. Study details: Post-vaccination samples were procured at a median of approximately 72 days following dose two (range 14 to 241).

Oncomine TCR Beta short-read sequencing was applied to DNA from cultured CD4+ T cells. TCRdb processed the PCR reads anew with MiXCR; each CDR3 protein has one entry. The sample has about 26,000 distinct CDR3 sequences; about 40% are singletons. Treatment reported: approximately 9-day PBMC culture with coronavirus spike peptide pools or control peptides (ViraFEST assay). This sequence originates from a human donor who had recovered from COVID-19. The sample consisted of CD4+ T cells from blood, cultured in vitro.

CDR3 sequence (DNA): TGTGCCAGCAGCCATGGCAGCGGGCTAAGCACAGATACGCAGTATTTT. This encodes CASSHGSGLSTDTQYF. The V gene is TRBV7-9, the J gene TRBJ2-3, with D perhaps matching TRBD2 (6 bases). The CDR3 totals 16 residues. The germline CDR1 and CDR2 sequences are SEHNR and FQNEAQ (reference sequence). The V end lost 5 bases, the J end lost 0 bases, and 15 bases lay between the germline ends.